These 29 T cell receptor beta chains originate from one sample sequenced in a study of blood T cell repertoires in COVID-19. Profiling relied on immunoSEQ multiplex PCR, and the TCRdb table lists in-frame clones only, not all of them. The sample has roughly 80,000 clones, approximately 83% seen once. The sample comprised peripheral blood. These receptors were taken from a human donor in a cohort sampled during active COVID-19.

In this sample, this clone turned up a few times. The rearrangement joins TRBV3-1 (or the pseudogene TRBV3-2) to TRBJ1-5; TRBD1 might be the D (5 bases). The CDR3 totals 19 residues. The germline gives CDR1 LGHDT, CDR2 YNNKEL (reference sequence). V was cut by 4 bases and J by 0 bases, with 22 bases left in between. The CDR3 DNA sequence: TGTGCCAGCAGCCTTGCGGGATTTGGGGCTTTATATAGCAATCAGCCCCAGCATTTT. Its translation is CASSLAGFGALYSNQPQHF.

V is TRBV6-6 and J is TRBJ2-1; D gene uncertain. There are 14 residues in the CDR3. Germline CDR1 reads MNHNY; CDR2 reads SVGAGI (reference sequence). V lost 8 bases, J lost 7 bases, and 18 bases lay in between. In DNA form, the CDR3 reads TGTGCCAGCGGAGACTCCTCCTACGGGAATGAGCAGTTCTTC. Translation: CASGDSSYGNEQFF.

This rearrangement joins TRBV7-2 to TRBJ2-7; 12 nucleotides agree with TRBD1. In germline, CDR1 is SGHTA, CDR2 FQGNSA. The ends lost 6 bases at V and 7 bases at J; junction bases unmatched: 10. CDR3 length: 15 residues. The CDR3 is CASSQRGQGAREQYF. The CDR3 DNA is TGTGCCAGCAGTCAAAGGGGACAGGGGGCGAGGGAGCAGTACTTC.

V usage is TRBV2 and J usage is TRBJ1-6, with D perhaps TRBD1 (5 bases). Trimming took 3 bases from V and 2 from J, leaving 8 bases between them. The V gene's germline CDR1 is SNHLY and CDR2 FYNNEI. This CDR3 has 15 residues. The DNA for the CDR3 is TGTGCCAGCAGTGAGGCAGGGCCCTATAATTCACCCCTCCACTTT. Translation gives CASSEAGPYNSPLHF.

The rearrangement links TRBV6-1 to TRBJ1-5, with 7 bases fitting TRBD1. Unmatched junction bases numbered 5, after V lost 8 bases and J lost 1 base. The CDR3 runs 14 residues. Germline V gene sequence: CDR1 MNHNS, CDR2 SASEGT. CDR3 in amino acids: CASQDRKSNQPQHF. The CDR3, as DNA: TGTGCCAGCCAGGACAGGAAAAGCAATCAGCCCCAGCATTTT.

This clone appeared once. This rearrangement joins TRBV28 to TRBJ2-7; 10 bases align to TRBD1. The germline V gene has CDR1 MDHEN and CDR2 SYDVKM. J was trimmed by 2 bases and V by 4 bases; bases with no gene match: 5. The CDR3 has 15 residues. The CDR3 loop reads CASSSGQGPAYEQYF. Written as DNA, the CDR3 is TGTGCCAGCAGTTCGGGACAGGGGCCGGCCTACGAGCAGTACTTC.

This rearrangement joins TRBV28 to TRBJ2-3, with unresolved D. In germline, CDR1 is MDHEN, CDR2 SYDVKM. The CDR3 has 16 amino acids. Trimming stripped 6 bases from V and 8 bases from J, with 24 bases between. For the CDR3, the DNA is TGTGCCAGCAGCCTCTACGACCAGACGGCGTCGGGTACGCAGTATTTT. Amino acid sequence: CASSLYDQTASGTQYF.

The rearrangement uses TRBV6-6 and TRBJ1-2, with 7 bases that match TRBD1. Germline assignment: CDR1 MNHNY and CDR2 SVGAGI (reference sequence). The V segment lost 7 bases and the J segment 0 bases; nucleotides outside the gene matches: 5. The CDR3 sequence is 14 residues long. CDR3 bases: TGTGCCAGCACCCGACAGGGCTCTAACTATGGCTACACCTTC. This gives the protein CASTRQGSNYGYTF.

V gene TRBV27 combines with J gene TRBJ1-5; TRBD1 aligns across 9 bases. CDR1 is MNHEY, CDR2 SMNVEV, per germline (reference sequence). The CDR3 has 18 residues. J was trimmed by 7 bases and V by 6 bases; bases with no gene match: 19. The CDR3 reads CASRLFSAGQDRGQPQHF. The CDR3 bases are TGTGCCAGCAGACTCTTCTCGGCGGGACAGGACAGGGGACAGCCCCAGCATTTT.

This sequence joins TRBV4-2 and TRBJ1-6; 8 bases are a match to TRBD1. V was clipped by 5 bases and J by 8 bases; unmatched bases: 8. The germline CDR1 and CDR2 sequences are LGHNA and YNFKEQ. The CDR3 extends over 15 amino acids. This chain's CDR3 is CASSRYRGTDSPLHF. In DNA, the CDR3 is TGTGCCAGCAGCAGATACAGGGGGACGGATTCACCCCTCCACTTT.

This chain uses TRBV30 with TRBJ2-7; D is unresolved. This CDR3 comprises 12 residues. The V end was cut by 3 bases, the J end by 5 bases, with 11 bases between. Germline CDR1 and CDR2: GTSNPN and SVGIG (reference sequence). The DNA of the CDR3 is TGTGCCTGGAGCGGTGGAGCCCACGAGCAGTACTTC. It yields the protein CAWSGGAHEQYF. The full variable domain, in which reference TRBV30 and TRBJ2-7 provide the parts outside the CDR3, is SQTIHQWPATLVQPVGSPLSLECTVEGTSNPNLYWYRQAAGRGLQLLFYSVGIGQISSEVPQNLSASRPQDRQFILSSKKLLLSDSGFYLCAWSGGAHEQYFGPGTRLTVT.

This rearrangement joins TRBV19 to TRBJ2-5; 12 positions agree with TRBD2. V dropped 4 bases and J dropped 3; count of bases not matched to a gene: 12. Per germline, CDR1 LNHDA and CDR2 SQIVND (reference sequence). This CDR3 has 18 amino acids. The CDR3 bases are TGTGCCAGTAGTACCCCACTAGCGGGAGGCCGATATAAAGAGACCCAGTACTTC. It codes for CASSTPLAGGRYKETQYF.

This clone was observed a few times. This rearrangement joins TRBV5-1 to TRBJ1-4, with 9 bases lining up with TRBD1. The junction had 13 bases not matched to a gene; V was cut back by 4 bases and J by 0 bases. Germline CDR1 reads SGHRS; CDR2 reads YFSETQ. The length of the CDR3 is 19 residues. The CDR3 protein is CASSKPRDRDASTNEKLFF. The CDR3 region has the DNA TGCGCCAGCAGCAAGCCGCGGGACAGGGACGCTTCAACTAATGAAAAACTGTTTTTT.

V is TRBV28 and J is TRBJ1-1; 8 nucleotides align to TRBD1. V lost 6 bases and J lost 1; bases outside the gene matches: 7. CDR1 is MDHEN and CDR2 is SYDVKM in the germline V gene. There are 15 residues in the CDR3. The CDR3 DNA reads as TGTGCCAGCAGCCCCCCCGGGACAGGGAACACTGAAGCTTTCTTT. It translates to CASSPPGTGNTEAFF.

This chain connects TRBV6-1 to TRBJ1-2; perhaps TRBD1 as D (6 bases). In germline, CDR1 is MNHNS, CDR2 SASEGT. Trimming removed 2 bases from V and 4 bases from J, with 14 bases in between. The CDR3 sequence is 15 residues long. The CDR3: CASSEWAGVGYGYTF. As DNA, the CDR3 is TGTGCCAGCAGTGAATGGGCAGGGGTGGGCTATGGCTACACCTTC.

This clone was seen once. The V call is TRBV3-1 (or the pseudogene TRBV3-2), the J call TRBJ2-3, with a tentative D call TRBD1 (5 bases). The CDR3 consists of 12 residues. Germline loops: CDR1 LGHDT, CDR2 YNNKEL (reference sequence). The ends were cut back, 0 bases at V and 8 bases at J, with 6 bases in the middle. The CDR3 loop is CASSQEQATQYF. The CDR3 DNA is TGTGCCAGCAGCCAAGAACAGGCTACGCAGTATTTT.

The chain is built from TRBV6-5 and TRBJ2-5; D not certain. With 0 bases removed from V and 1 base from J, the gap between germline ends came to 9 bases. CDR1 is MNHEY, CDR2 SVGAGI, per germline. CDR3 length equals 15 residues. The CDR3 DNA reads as TGTGCCAGCAGTTACTCGAATAACTTCCAAGAGACCCAGTACTTC. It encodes CASSYSNNFQETQYF.

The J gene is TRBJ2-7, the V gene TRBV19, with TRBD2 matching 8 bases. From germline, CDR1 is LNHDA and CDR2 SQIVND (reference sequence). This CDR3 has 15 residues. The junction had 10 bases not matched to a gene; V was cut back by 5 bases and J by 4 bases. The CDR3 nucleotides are TGTGCCAGTAGTTCCGGACTAGCCTCCTTGTACGAGCAGTACTTC. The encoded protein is CASSSGLASLYEQYF. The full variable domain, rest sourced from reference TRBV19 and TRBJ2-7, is DGGITQSPKYLFRKEGQNVTLSCEQNLNHDAMYWYRQDPGQGLRLIYYSQIVNDFQKGDIAEGYSVSREKKESFPLTVTSAQKNPTAFYLCASSSGLASLYEQYFGPGTRLTVT.

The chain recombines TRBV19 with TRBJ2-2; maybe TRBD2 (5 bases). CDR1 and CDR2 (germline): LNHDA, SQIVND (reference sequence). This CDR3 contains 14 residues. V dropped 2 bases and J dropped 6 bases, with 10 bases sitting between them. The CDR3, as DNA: TGTGCCAGTAGTATATCGGAGAGGGCCGGGGAGCTGTTTTTT. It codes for CASSISERAGELFF.

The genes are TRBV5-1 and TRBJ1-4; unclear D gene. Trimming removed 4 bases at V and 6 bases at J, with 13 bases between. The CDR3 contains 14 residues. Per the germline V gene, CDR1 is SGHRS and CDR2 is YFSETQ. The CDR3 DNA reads TGCGCCAGCAGCCGGCGGGGTATCGATGAAAAACTGTTTTTT. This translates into CASSRRGIDEKLFF.

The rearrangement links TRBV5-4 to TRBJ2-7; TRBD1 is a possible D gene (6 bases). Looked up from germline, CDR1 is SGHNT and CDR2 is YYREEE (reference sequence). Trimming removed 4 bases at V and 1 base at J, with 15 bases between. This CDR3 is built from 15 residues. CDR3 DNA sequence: TGTGCCAGCAGCGTCCCCGGGACACCATCCTACGAGCAGTACTTC. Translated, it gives CASSVPGTPSYEQYF.

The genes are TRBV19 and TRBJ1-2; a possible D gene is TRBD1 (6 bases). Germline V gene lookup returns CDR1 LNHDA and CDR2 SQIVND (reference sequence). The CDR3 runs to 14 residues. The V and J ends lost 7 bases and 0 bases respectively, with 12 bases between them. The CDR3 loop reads CASTGAPANYGYTF. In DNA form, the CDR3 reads TGTGCCAGTACAGGGGCCCCAGCTAACTATGGCTACACCTTC.

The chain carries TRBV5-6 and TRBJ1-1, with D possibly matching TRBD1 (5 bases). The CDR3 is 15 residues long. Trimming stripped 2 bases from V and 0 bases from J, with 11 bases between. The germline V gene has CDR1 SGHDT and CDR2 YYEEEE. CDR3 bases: TGTGCCAGCAGCTTTAGGGGACTGTTGAACACTGAAGCTTTCTTT. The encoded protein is CASSFRGLLNTEAFF.

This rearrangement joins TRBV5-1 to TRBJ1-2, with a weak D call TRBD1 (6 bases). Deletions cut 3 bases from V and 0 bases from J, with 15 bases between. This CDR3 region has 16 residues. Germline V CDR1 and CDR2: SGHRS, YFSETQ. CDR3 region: CASSSVLTGTNYGYTF. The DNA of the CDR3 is TGCGCCAGCAGCTCGGTCCTGACAGGAACTAACTATGGCTACACCTTC.

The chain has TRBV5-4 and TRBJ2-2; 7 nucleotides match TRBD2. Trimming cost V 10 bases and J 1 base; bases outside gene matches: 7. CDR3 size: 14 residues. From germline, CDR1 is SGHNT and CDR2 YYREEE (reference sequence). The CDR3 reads CAGSAGENTGELFF. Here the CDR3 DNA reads TGTGCCGGGAGCGCGGGGGAGAACACCGGGGAGCTGTTTTTT.

The CDR3 DNA follows: TGTGCCAGCAGCTTATTCATGGCAAATGAGCAGTTCTTC. It codes for CASSLFMANEQFF. The V gene is TRBV7-2, the J gene TRBJ2-1; no firm D call. Germline assignment: CDR1 SGHTA and CDR2 FQGNSA. Deletions cut 2 bases from V and 7 bases from J, with 9 bases between. CDR3 length: 13 amino acids.

The CDR3 sequence: CASSPSGTSTDTQYF. The CDR3 DNA reads as TGTGCCAGCAGCCCGAGCGGGACCAGCACAGATACGCAGTATTTT. The rearrangement uses TRBV7-3 and TRBJ2-3; 7 positions match TRBD2. Germline values: CDR1 SGHTA, CDR2 FQGTGA. J gave up 0 bases and V 5 bases, and 5 bases lay outside the gene matches. CDR3 length equals 15 residues.

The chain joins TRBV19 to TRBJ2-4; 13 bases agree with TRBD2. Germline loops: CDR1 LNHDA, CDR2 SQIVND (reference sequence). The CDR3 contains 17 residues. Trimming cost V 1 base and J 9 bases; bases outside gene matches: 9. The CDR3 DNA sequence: TGTGCCAGTAGTATAGCTACTAGCGGGGGGGCCCGGGCCATTCAGTACTTC. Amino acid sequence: CASSIATSGGARAIQYF.

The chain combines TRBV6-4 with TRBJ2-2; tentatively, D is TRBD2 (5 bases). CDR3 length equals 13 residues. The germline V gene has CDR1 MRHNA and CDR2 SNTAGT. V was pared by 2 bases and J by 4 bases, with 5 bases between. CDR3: CASSDAGTGELFF. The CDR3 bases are TGTGCCAGCAGTGACGCGGGCACCGGGGAGCTGTTTTTT.